A single sample gave rise to the 27 T cell receptor beta chains below, sequenced in a study of T-cell reconstitution after alpha-beta-depleted transplantation in children. Unique molecular identifiers featured in how the TCRbeta library was prepared. MiXCR, applied by TCRdb to the PCR reads, yields one record per CDR3 protein. Among under 750,000 distinct CDR3 sequences listed, more than 20% were seen once. This specimen was PBMCs, mostly from graft donor cells, taken 360 days after TCRalphabeta/CD19-depleted stem cell transplant. The receptor source for this set is a boy younger than two who had a stem cell transplant for acute myeloid leukemia, so the T cells may come from the graft donor.

V usage is TRBV12-3 or TRBV12-4 and J usage is TRBJ1-1, with TRBD1 identical over 7 bases. Trimming removed 5 bases from V and 5 bases from J; junction bases left unmatched: 8. CDR3 length: 14 amino acids. Written as DNA, the CDR3 is TGTGCCAGCAGTCAACAGGGGCGGGGGACTGAAGCTTTCTTT. It specifies CASSQQGRGTEAFF.

V and J are TRBV12-3 or TRBV12-4 and TRBJ1-1; D call uncertain. CDR3 length: 15 amino acids. Trimming removed 5 bases from V and 1 base from J, with 14 bases in between. The CDR3 here is CASSAHLGKNTEAFF. The CDR3 bases are TGTGCCAGCAGTGCTCACCTTGGGAAGAACACTGAAGCTTTCTTT.

The chain carries TRBV15 and TRBJ1-3; D remains ambiguous. Trimming took 0 bases from V and 0 from J, leaving 15 bases between them. The CDR3 is 18 residues long. The germline CDR1 and CDR2 sequences are LNHNV and YYDKDF (reference sequence). CDR3 nucleotides: TGTGCCACCAGCAGAGAGATACGGCGGAAGAGCTCTGGAAACACCATATATTTT. It encodes CATSREIRRKSSGNTIYF.

This clonotype showed up just a few times. This rearrangement joins TRBV30 to TRBJ2-2; D gene uncertain. This CDR3 has 14 residues. The V end was cut by 2 bases, the J end by 1 base, with 8 bases between. The germline gives CDR1 GTSNPN, CDR2 SVGIG (reference sequence). CDR3 in amino acids: CAWSTAVNTGELFF. CDR3 bases: TGTGCCTGGAGTACGGCGGTGAACACCGGGGAGCTGTTTTTT.

This clonotype has at least ten counts. V usage is TRBV12-3 or TRBV12-4 and J usage is TRBJ2-1; the match to TRBD2 covers 9 bases. V dropped 4 bases and J dropped 7; count of bases not matched to a gene: 8. This CDR3 is 15 amino acids long. CDR3 loop: CASSSNLAGWNEQFF. CDR3 sequence (DNA): TGTGCCAGCAGTTCCAACCTAGCGGGGTGGAATGAGCAGTTCTTC.

This clonotype has more than one count but fewer than ten. The genes are TRBV20-1 and TRBJ2-1; D is possibly TRBD2 (5 bases). The germline V and J ends were trimmed by 5 bases and 4 bases, with 18 bases remaining between them. From germline, CDR1 is DFQATT and CDR2 SNEGSKA (reference sequence). CDR3 length: 15 amino acids. The CDR3 bases are TGCAGTGCTCCCACCGGGGAAAACTCATACAATGAGCAGTTCTTC. It is translated as CSAPTGENSYNEQFF.

J is TRBJ1-1 and V is TRBV5-1, with D possibly being TRBD1 (5 bases). The V and J ends lost 3 bases and 0 bases respectively, with 15 bases between them. The CDR3 is 16 amino acids. Germline V lookup: CDR1 SGHRS, CDR2 YFSETQ. CDR3 sequence (DNA): TGCGCCAGCAGCTCGACTTCAGGGTTAATGAACACTGAAGCTTTCTTT. Translation: CASSSTSGLMNTEAFF. The complete variable domain, with remaining parts taken from reference TRBV5-1 and TRBJ1-1, reads KAGVTQTPRYLIKTRGQQVTLSCSPISGHRSVSWYQQTPGQGLQFLFEYFSETQRNKGNFPGRFSGRQFSNSRSEMNVSTLELGDSALYLCASSSTSGLMNTEAFFGQGTRLTVV.

This clonotype was seen repeatedly, ten times or more. The chain recombines TRBV20-1 with TRBJ2-5; D remains unclear. Trimming pared 6 bases from V and 4 bases from J, leaving 12 bases between. CDR3 length equals 12 residues. The V gene's germline CDR1 is DFQATT and CDR2 SNEGSKA (reference sequence). The CDR3 spells CSANRPGETQYF. The CDR3 DNA follows: TGCAGTGCCAACCGGCCAGGAGAGACCCAGTACTTC.

Regarding this clonotype: This may be a read error: a much more frequent sequence differs by one nucleotide. The CDR3 end shows no conserved phenylalanine or tryptophan, and so a read error is likely. The DNA of the CDR3 is TGTGCCAGCGGTAACGGGCCTGAAGCTTTCTCT. Translation gives CASGNGPEAFS. The J gene is TRBJ1-1, the V gene TRBV12-3 or TRBV12-4; D is uncertain. This CDR3 region has 11 residues. Trimming stripped 8 bases from V and 6 bases from J, with 10 bases between.

This clonotype has more than one count but fewer than ten. The chain is built from TRBV6-2 or TRBV6-3 and TRBJ1-5, with D unresolved. V lost 2 bases and J lost 2, with 10 bases in between. Germline CDR1 is MNHEY and CDR2 is SVGEGT. The CDR3 sequence is 15 residues long. CDR3 sequence reads: CASSYGSLGNQPQHF. In DNA form, the CDR3 reads TGTGCCAGCAGTTACGGTTCCCTGGGCAATCAGCCCCAGCATTTT.

The CDR3 DNA is TGTGCCAGCAGCTTGAACGGGATAGGGTACAATGAGCAGTTCTTC. It translates to CASSLNGIGYNEQFF. V gene TRBV5-5 combines with J gene TRBJ2-1, with a weak D call TRBD2 (5 bases). Germline V CDR1 and CDR2: SGHKS, YYEKEE (reference sequence). With 1 base removed from V and 4 bases from J, the gap between germline ends came to 12 bases. The CDR3 has 15 residues.

This clonotype has just a few counts. The chain recombines TRBV15 with TRBJ1-1; D ambiguous. V was cut by 1 base and J by 5 bases, with 14 bases left in between. Per germline, CDR1 LNHNV and CDR2 YYDKDF (reference sequence). This CDR3 region has 15 residues. CDR3 region: CATSRGETWLTEAFF. DNA for the CDR3: TGTGCCACCAGCAGAGGGGAGACTTGGCTAACTGAAGCTTTCTTT.

Many counts were recorded for this clonotype. J is TRBJ2-1 and V is TRBV20-1, with 7 bases that match TRBD1. Germline CDR1 and CDR2: DFQATT and SNEGSKA (reference sequence). The CDR3 has 16 residues. V was clipped by 3 bases and J by 7 bases; unmatched bases: 15. The CDR3 sequence is CSARELTGLSGNEQFF. DNA of the CDR3: TGCAGTGCTAGGGAGTTGACAGGGCTCAGTGGGAATGAGCAGTTCTTC.

The V and J genes are TRBV6-1 and TRBJ1-3, with unresolved D. CDR3 length: 15 amino acids. Germline lookup yields CDR1 MNHNS and CDR2 SASEGT. V was shortened by 4 bases and J by 2 bases, with 12 bases between the two germline ends. The CDR3 loop reads CASSGVPLAGNTIYF. The CDR3 nucleotides read TGTGCCAGCAGTGGGGTACCTCTTGCTGGAAACACCATATATTTT.

The V call is TRBV20-1, the J call TRBJ2-7; unclear D gene. The CDR3 runs 10 residues. Germline V gene lookup returns CDR1 DFQATT and CDR2 SNEGSKA (reference sequence). CDR3 amino acids: CSARDPPYPV. For the CDR3, the DNA is TGCAGTGCTAGAGATCCTCCCTACCCCGTC.

This clonotype has a handful of counts. The chain recombines TRBV10-3 with TRBJ2-7; a weak D match, TRBD2 (6 bases). Germline CDR1 reads ENHRY; CDR2 reads SYGVKD. The CDR3 has 14 residues. V was shortened by 2 bases and J by 2 bases, with 10 bases between the two germline ends. In nucleotides, the CDR3 is TGTGCCATCAGTGAGCCGGGACTCACCTACGAGCAGTACTTC. This encodes CAISEPGLTYEQYF.

This clonotype has a single count. V is TRBV20-1 and J is TRBJ2-1; 14 bases are a match to TRBD2. Germline CDR1 and CDR2: DFQATT and SNEGSKA (reference sequence). The ends lost 1 base at V and 10 bases at J; junction bases unmatched: 12. CDR3 length: 17 residues. The CDR3: CSARGRRLAGGRGEQFF. The CDR3 DNA sequence: TGCAGTGCTAGAGGGCGTCGACTAGCGGGGGGGAGGGGGGAGCAGTTCTTC.

This clonotype was recorded at least ten times. The chain joins TRBV6-5 to TRBJ2-3; 8 bases align to TRBD2. The CDR3 is 15 residues long. Germline loops: CDR1 MNHEY, CDR2 SVGAGI. Losses at the gene ends were 6 bases for V and 0 bases for J; bases not matched to a gene: 5. CDR3 DNA: TGTGCCAGCAGCCGCGGGGGGCGGAGCACAGATACGCAGTATTTT. It specifies CASSRGGRSTDTQYF.

This clonotype was observed many times. The chain uses TRBV20-1 and TRBJ1-2; D is unresolved. Trimming took off 0 bases at V and 1 base at J, with 12 bases between the two ends. The CDR3 is made up of 15 amino acids. From germline, CDR1 is DFQATT and CDR2 SNEGSKA (reference sequence). CDR3 bases: TGCAGTGCTAGAGATCCGAAGGTTTTTAACTATGGCTACACCTTC. Encoded protein: CSARDPKVFNYGYTF.

The rearrangement joins TRBV5-1 to TRBJ2-5, with D unclear. CDR1 is SGHRS, CDR2 YFSETQ, per germline. V was cut by 2 bases and J by 3 bases, with 14 bases left in between. The CDR3 is 15 amino acids. The CDR3 nucleotides are TGCGCCAGCAGCTTACATAGTCGAAGAGAAGAGACCCAGTACTTC. It encodes CASSLHSRREETQYF.

The chain links TRBV6-2 or TRBV6-3 to TRBJ2-7; D is perhaps TRBD1 (5 bases). The CDR3 sequence is 15 residues long. CDR1 is MNHEY, CDR2 SVGEGT, per germline. Trimming removed 2 bases from V and 3 bases from J, with 14 bases in between. The CDR3 loop is CASSYAGSRSYEQYF. In DNA form, the CDR3 reads TGTGCCAGCAGTTACGCAGGGTCCAGGAGCTACGAGCAGTACTTC.

This clonotype was seen a few times. This chain joins TRBV20-1 and TRBJ2-7, with a possible D match to TRBD2 (6 bases). Germline-derived CDR1 and CDR2 are DFQATT and SNEGSKA (reference sequence). The V and J ends lost 4 bases and 4 bases respectively, with 8 bases between them. The CDR3 totals 11 residues. The CDR3 DNA is TGCAGTGCTACTGGGACTTACGAGCAGTACGTC. Its translation: CSATGTYEQYV.

This clonotype was counted ten times or more. The rearrangement uses TRBV6-1 and TRBJ1-1; D gene uncertain. The germline V gene encodes CDR1 MNHNS and CDR2 SASEGT. V lost 10 bases and J 1 base, leaving 16 bases between the germline ends. This CDR3 has 14 residues. CDR3 region: CATTTARENTEAFF. The CDR3 DNA is TGTGCCACCACTACCGCACGGGAGAACACTGAAGCTTTCTTT.

Ten or more counts support this clonotype. The rearrangement joins TRBV12-3 or TRBV12-4 to TRBJ1-1; D is unresolved. The CDR3 contains 13 residues. Trimming shortened V by 3 bases and J by 8 bases, and 13 bases separated the two germline ends. The CDR3 spells CASSLRVEWEAFF. The CDR3 bases are TGTGCCAGCAGTTTGAGGGTGGAGTGGGAAGCTTTCTTT.

This chain connects TRBV7-2 to TRBJ2-5, with 7 bases that match TRBD2. Trimming removed 8 bases from V and 0 bases from J; junction bases left unmatched: 9. This CDR3 contains 15 residues. Germline V CDR1 and CDR2: SGHTA, FQGNSA. The CDR3 protein is CASQDGGWYQETQYF. The CDR3, as DNA: TGTGCCAGCCAGGACGGGGGGTGGTACCAAGAGACCCAGTACTTC.

Turning to this clonotype: The junction does not match germline at one end; this may be a read error. The chain couples TRBV28 to TRBJ2-3; 7 bases align to TRBD1. The CDR3 has 9 residues. The V gene's germline CDR1 is MDHEN and CDR2 SYDVKM. CDR3 amino acids: CASGRQGHF. The CDR3, as DNA: TGTGCCAGCGGGCGACAGGGCCATTTT.

This clonotype was found many times. J is TRBJ1-5 and V is TRBV6-2 or TRBV6-3; D not certain. V was pared by 2 bases and J by 5 bases, with 7 bases between. Germline loops: CDR1 MNHEY, CDR2 SVGEGT. CDR3 length: 13 residues. The CDR3 sequence is CASSYLMDQPQHF. The CDR3 DNA sequence: TGTGCCAGCAGTTACCTTATGGATCAGCCCCAGCATTTT.